This TCR beta chain is drawn from a study of OX40 agonist ivuxolimab in advanced cancers. Study summary: Patients' therapy was ivuxolimab, an antibody that acts as an agonist of OX40 (CD134). Participants could have had prior anti-PD-1, anti-PD-L1 or anti-CTLA-4 therapy, and roughly 40% had some. Of mixed ages from about 23 to 85 and averaging about 56 years, the group was just under 85% male.

Clones were read by immunoSEQ multiplex PCR, and TCRdb kept only the in-frame ones, dropping some. Here the sample spans fewer than 65,000 clones, more than 80% being singletons. CDR3 size: 13 residues. Germline V gene lookup returns CDR1 SGHRS and CDR2 YFSETQ. The J segment lost 9 bases and the V segment lost 4 bases, leaving 5 bases of the junction unmatched. At cycle 4 day 1, cycle 7 day 1, and baseline, blood was sampled. The rearrangement uses TRBV5-1 and TRBJ2-1, with 9 bases identical to TRBD2. Material: CD4+ or CD8+ T cells sorted from blood, obtained in a trial of the OX40 agonist ivuxolimab. The sequence came from an adult with an advanced solid tumor such as melanoma, head and neck, liver or kidney cancer. Written as DNA, the CDR3 is TGCGCCAGCAGCCCCCTAGCGGGGACTGAGCAGTTCTTC. Protein: CASSPLAGTEQFF.